This T cell receptor beta chain was documented in a study of shared clonotypes between healthy human individuals. Whole-study findings and limits: Blood alone was sampled, and tissue repertoires likely differ. Larger richness was generally estimated for naive than memory subsets.

In the authors' methods: Junction-only sequences produced by ImmunoSEQ had no quality scores, so filtering differed. The repertoire was sequenced with immunoSEQ multiplex PCR; TCRdb's copy has only in-frame clones and lacks some. From that table come the V and J calls and clone size; the DNA was used to work out D and trimming. In the table there are about 1 million clones, around 74% of which are singletons. As for this clone: Its target is unknown.

V lost 6 bases, J lost 4 bases, and 8 bases stayed unmatched. Germline CDR1 MDHEN, CDR2 SYDVKM. The CDR3 covers 15 residues. The sequencing sample was made of memory CD4+ T cells sorted from blood. Subset defined: CD45RA-negative fraction. This chain uses TRBV28 with TRBJ2-1, with TRBD1 matching 8 bases. The sequence came from a man between 18 and 35 years old in good health. CDR3 in amino acids: CASRAPGTGYNEQFF. For the CDR3, the DNA is TGTGCCAGCAGAGCCCCCGGGACAGGATACAATGAGCAGTTCTTC.